The sequence of this T cell receptor beta chain was determined in a study of blood T cell repertoires in COVID-19. Assay used: immunoSEQ multiplex PCR; TCRdb lists only in-frame clones, some missing. The table lists roughly 16,000 clones, about 78% of them singletons. Germline CDR1 DFQATT, CDR2 SNEGSKA (reference sequence). Trimming took 3 bases from V and 5 from J; bases not matched to a gene: 7. This CDR3 contains 15 residues. The sequenced sample was peripheral blood. The origin of this receptor is a human donor in a cohort sampled during active COVID-19. This rearrangement joins TRBV20-1 to TRBJ2-2; 9 positions match TRBD2. The CDR3 DNA sequence: TGCAGTGCTAGTCCCCTAGCGGGAAATACCGGGGAGCTGTTTTTT. It translates to CSASPLAGNTGELFF.